This T cell receptor beta chain was obtained from a study of long-term antiretroviral therapy in people with HIV. Trimming removed 3 bases from V and 2 bases from J, with 8 bases in between. From germline, CDR1 is SGHRS and CDR2 YFSETQ. This CDR3 is 13 amino acids long. Samples were assayed with immunoSEQ v3.0 at survey level. Clones were sequenced by immunoSEQ multiplex PCR, and TCRdb holds only the in-frame ones, with some missing. The sample lists fewer than 9,000 clones, around four fifths occurring once. Findings of the study overall: ART was followed by higher diversity that remained below transplant donor controls. Comparison with controls showed narrower CDR3 length ranges in HIV repertoires.

A minimum of one pre-ART and two post-ART PBMC samples existed for each donor. People in the study who had HIV all got their treatment in the United States. Comments on this clone: Its antigen is undetermined.

Here the sequenced sample was unsorted PBMCs, taken 1.1 years after starting antiretroviral therapy. This sequence was found in a man aged 35 to 55 with HIV. This chain joins TRBV5-1 and TRBJ2-5; D unresolved. The CDR3 DNA follows: TGCGCCAGCAGCTCTGGAAGACAAGAGACCCAGTACTTC. Translation gives CASSSGRQETQYF.